The T cell receptor (beta chain) under discussion was sequenced for a study of blood T cell repertoires in COVID-19. Looking at the study overall: Spain, Italy and the United States supplied samples that represented acute and convalescent COVID-19. Sources were T cells, B-cell-depleted T cells, or PBMCs; the material itself was cDNA or gDNA.

This clone has a single count. As processed by the authors: Amplified reference gene primers provided the basis for estimating nucleated cell counts. Sequencing was performed with immunoSEQ multiplex PCR; in TCRdb, only in-frame clones are kept and a portion is missing. The DNA was the basis for D and trimming; V, J and clone size are from that table. The sample has under 200,000 clones; 90% to 95% are singletons. The germline gives CDR1 SGHVS, CDR2 FQNEAQ. The V end lost 1 base, the J end lost 0 bases, and 9 bases lay between the germline ends. The CDR3 consists of 16 residues. The chain has TRBV7-8 and TRBJ1-4; maybe TRBD1 (5 bases). The sequenced material came from peripheral blood. The receptor was derived from a man over 45 with acute or convalescent COVID-19. CDR3 loop: CASSLGGPATNEKLFF. CDR3 DNA sequence: TGTGCCAGCAGCTTAGGGGGCCCGGCAACTAATGAAAAACTGTTTTTT.